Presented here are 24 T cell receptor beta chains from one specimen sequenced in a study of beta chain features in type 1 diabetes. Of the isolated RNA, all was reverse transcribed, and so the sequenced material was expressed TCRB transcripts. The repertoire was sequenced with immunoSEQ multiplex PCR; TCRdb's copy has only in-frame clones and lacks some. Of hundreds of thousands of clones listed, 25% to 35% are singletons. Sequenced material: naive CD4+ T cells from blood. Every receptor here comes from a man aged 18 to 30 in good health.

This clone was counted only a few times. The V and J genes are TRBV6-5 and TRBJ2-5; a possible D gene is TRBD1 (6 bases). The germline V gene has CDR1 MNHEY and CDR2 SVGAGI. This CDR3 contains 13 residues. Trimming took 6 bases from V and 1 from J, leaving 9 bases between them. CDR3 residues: CASRRTVQETQYF. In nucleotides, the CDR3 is TGTGCCAGCAGGCGGACAGTCCAAGAGACCCAGTACTTC.

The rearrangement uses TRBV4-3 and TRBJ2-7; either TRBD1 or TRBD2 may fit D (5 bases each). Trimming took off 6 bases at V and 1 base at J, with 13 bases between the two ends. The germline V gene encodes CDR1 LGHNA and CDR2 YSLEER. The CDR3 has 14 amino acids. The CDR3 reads CASSRDVHSYEQYF. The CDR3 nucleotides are TGCGCCAGCAGTCGGGACGTGCATTCCTACGAGCAGTACTTC.

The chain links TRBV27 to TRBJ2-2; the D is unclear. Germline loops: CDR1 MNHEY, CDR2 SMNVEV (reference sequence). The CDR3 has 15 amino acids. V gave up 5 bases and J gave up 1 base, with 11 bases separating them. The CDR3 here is CASSVETLNTGELFF. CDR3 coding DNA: TGTGCCAGCAGTGTTGAGACATTGAACACCGGGGAGCTGTTTTTT.

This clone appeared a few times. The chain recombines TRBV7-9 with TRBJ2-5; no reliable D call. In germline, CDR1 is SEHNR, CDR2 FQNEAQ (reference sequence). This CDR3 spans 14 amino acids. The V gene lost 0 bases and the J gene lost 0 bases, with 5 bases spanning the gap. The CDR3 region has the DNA TGTGCCAGCAGCTTAGCCGGTTACCAAGAGACCCAGTACTTC. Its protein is CASSLAGYQETQYF. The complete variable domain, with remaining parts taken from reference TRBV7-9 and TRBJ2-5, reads DTGVSQNPRHKITKRGQNVTFRCDPISEHNRLYWYRQTLGQGPEFLTYFQNEAQLEKSRLLSDRFSAERPKGSFSTLEIQRTEQGDSAMYLCASSLAGYQETQYFGPGTRLLVL.

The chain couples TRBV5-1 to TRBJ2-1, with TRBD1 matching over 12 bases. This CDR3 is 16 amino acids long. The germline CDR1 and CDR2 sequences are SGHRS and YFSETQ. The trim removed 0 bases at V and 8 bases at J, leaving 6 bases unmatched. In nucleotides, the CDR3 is TGCGCCAGCAGCTTGGCAGGGACAGGGGGCTTGGATGAGCAGTTCTTC. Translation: CASSLAGTGGLDEQFF.

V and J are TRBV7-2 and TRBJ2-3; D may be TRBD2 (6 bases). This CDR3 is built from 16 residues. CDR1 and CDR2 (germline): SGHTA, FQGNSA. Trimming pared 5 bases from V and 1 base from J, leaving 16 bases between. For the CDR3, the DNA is TGTGCCAGCAGCGGAGGGATCGGGCGGGGCACAGATACGCAGTATTTT. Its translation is CASSGGIGRGTDTQYF.

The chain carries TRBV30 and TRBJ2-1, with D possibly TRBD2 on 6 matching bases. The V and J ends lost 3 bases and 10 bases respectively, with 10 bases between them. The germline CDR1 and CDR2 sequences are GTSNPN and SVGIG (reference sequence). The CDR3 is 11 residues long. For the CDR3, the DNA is TGTGCCTGGAGGGGCCGGGAGGAGCAGTTCTTC. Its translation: CAWRGREEQFF.

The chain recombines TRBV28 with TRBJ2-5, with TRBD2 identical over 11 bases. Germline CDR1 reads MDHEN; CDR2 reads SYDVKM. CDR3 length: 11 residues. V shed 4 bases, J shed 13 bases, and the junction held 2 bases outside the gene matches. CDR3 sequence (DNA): TGTGCCAGCAGTTCTAGCGGGGGGCGGTACTTC. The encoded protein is CASSSSGGRYF.

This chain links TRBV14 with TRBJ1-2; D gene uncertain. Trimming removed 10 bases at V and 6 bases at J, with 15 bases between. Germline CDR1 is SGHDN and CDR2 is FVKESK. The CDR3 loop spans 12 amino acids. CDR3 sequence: CAISRAPHGYTF. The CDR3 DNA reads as TGTGCCATCAGTCGGGCCCCCCATGGCTACACCTTC.

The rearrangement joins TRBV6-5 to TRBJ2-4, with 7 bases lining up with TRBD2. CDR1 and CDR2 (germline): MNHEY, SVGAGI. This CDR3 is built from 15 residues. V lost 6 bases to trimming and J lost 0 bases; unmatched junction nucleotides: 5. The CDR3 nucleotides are TGTGCCAGCAGCCCCGGGGGGTCAGCCAAAAACATTCAGTACTTC. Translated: CASSPGGSAKNIQYF.

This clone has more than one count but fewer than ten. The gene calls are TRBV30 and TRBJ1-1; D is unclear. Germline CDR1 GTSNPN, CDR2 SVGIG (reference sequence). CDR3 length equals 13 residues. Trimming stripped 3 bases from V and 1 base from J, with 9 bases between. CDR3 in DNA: TGTGCCTGGAGGAGCAGTGGGAACACTGAAGCTTTCTTT. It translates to CAWRSSGNTEAFF.

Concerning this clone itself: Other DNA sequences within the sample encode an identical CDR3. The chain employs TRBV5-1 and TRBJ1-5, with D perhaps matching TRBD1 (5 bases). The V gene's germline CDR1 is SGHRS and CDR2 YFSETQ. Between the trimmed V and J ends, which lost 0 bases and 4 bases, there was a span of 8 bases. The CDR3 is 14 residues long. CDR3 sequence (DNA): TGCGCCAGCAGCTTGGATCCAGGGAATCAGCCCCAGCATTTT. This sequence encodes CASSLDPGNQPQHF.

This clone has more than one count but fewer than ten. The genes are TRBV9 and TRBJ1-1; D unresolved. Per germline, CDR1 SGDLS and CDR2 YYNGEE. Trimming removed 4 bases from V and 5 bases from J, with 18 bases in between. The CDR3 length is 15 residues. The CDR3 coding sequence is TGTGCCAGCAGCCCACGTGGAGGAGAAGGGACTGAAGCTTTCTTT. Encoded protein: CASSPRGGEGTEAFF.

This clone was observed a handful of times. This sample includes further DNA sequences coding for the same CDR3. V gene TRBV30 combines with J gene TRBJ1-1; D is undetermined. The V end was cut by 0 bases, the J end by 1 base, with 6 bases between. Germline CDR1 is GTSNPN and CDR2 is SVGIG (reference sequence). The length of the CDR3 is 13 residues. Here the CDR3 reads CAWSVGWNTEAFF. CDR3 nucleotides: TGTGCCTGGAGTGTGGGCTGGAACACTGAAGCTTTCTTT.

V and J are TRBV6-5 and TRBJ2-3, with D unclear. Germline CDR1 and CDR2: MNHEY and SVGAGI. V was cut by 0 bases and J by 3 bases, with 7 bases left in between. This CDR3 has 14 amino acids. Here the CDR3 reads CASSYSPRTDTQYF. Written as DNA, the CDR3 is TGTGCCAGCAGTTACTCCCCCAGAACAGATACGCAGTATTTT.

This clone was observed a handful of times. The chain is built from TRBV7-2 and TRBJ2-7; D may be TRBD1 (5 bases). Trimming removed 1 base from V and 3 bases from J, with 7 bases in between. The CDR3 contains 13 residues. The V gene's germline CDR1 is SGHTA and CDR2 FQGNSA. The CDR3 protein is CASSLGTIYEQYF. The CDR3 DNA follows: TGTGCCAGCAGCTTAGGGACAATCTACGAGCAGTACTTC.

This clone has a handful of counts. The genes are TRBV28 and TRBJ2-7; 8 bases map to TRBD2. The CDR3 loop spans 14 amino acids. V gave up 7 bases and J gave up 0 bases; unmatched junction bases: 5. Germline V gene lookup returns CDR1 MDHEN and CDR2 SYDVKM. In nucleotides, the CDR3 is TGTGCCAGCATCACTAGCGGACCCTCCTACGAGCAGTACTTC. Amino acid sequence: CASITSGPSYEQYF.

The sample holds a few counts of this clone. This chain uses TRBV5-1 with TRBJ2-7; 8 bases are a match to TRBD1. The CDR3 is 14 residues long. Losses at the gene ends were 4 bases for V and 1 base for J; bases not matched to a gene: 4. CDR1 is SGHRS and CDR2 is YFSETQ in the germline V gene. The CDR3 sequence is CASSHGQGSYEQYF. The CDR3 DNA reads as TGCGCCAGCAGCCATGGACAGGGTTCCTACGAGCAGTACTTC.

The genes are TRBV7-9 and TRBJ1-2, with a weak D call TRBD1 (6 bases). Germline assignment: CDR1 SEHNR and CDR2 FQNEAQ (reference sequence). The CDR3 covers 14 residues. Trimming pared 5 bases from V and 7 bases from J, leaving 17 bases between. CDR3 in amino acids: CASSPLDRAGGYTF. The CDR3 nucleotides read TGTGCCAGCAGCCCCCTGGACAGAGCTGGTGGCTACACCTTC. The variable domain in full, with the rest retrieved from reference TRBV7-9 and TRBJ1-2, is DTGVSQNPRHKITKRGQNVTFRCDPISEHNRLYWYRQTLGQGPEFLTYFQNEAQLEKSRLLSDRFSAERPKGSFSTLEIQRTEQGDSAMYLCASSPLDRAGGYTFGSGTRLTVV.

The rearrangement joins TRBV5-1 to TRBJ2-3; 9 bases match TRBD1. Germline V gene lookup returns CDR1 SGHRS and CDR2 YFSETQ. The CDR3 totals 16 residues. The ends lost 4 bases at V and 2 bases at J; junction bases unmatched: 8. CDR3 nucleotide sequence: TGCGCCAGCAGCCTGACCGGACAGGGGTACACAGATACGCAGTATTTT. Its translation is CASSLTGQGYTDTQYF.

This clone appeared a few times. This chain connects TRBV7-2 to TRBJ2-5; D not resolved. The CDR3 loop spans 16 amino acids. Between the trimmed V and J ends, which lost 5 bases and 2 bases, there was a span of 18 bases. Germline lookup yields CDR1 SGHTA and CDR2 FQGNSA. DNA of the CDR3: TGTGCCAGCAGCCCACAGATACAAGCTTGGCAAGAGACCCAGTACTTC. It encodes CASSPQIQAWQETQYF.

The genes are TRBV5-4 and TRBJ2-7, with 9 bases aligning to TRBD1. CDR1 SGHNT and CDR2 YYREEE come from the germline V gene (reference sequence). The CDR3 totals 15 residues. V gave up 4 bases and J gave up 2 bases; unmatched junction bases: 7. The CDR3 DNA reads TGTGCCAGCAGCCCGGGACAGGGCCCAACCTACGAGCAGTACTTC. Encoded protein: CASSPGQGPTYEQYF.

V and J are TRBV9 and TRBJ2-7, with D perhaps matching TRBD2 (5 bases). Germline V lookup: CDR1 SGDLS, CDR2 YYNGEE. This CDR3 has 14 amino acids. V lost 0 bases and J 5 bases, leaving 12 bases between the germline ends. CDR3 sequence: CASSVGLAENEQYF. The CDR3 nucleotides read TGTGCCAGCAGCGTAGGGCTAGCCGAGAACGAGCAGTACTTC.

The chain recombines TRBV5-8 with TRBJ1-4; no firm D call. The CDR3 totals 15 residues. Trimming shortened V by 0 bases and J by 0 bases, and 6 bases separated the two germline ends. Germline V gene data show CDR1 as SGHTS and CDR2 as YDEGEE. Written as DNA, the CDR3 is TGTGCCAGCAGCTTGGTCGGGGCAACTAATGAAAAACTGTTTTTT. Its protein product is CASSLVGATNEKLFF.